A single TCR beta chain is shown here with its context. This sample was included in a study of blood T cell repertoires in COVID-19. V was cut by 1 base and J by 5 bases, with 10 bases left in between. CDR3 length: 14 residues. The germline V gene encodes CDR1 SGDLS and CDR2 YYNGEE. Only in-frame clones appear in the TCRdb table, and some are missing; sequencing was by immunoSEQ multiplex PCR. The data contain approximately 300,000 clones, around 90% of them singletons. This chain links TRBV9 with TRBJ2-1; possible D gene TRBD2, 5 bases. Input material: PBMCs or T cells enriched from blood (not recorded which). The TCR was taken from a woman between 18 and 30 years old with acute COVID-19. The CDR3 region has the DNA TGTGCCAGCAGCGTATTTAGCGCCGACAATGAGCAGTTCTTC. Translating gives CASSVFSADNEQFF.